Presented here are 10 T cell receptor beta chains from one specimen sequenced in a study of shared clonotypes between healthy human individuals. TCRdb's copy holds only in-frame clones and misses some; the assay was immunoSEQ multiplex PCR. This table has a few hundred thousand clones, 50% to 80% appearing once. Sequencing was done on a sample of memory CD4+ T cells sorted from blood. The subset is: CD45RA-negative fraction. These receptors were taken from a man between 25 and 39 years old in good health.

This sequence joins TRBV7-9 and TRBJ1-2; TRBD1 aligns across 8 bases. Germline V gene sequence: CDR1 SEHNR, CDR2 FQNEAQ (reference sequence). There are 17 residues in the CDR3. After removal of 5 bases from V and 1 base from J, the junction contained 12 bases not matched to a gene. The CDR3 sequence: CASSPWTGLERNYGYTF. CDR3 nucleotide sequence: TGTGCCAGCAGCCCGTGGACAGGGTTAGAGCGTAACTATGGCTACACCTTC. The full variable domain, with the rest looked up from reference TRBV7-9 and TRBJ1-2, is DTGVSQNPRHKITKRGQNVTFRCDPISEHNRLYWYRQTLGQGPEFLTYFQNEAQLEKSRLLSDRFSAERPKGSFSTLEIQRTEQGDSAMYLCASSPWTGLERNYGYTFGSGTRLTVV.

The CDR3 loop reads CAISEPGQGQPQHF. The CDR3 DNA is TGTGCCATCAGTGAGCCGGGACAGGGTCAGCCCCAGCATTTT. The chain has TRBV10-3 and TRBJ1-5; 9 bases are shared with TRBD1. The CDR3 contains 14 residues. Germline V gene data show CDR1 as ENHRY and CDR2 as SYGVKD. Trimming took 2 bases from V and 6 from J; bases not matched to a gene: 2.

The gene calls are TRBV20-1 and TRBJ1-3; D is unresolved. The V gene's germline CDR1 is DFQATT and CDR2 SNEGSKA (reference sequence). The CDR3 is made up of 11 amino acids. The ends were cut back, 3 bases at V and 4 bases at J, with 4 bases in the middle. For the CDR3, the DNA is TGCAGTGCTAGGAAAGGAAACACCATATATTTT. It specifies CSARKGNTIYF.

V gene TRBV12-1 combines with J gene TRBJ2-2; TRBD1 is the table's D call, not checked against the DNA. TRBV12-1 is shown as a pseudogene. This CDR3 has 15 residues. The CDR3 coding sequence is TGTGCCAGCAGCAACACTAACAGACAGGGTGGGAAGCTGTTTTTT. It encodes CASSNTNRQGGKLFF.

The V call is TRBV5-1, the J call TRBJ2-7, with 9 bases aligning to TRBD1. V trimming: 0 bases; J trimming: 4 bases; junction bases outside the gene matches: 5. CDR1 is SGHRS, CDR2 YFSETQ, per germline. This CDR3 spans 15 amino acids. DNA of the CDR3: TGCGCCAGCAGCTTGGTCGACAGGGGGAGGTACGAGCAGTACTTC. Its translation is CASSLVDRGRYEQYF. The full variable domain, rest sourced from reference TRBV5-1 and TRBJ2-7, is KAGVTQTPRYLIKTRGQQVTLSCSPISGHRSVSWYQQTPGQGLQFLFEYFSETQRNKGNFPGRFSGRQFSNSRSEMNVSTLELGDSALYLCASSLVDRGRYEQYFGPGTRLTVT.

CDR3 amino acids: CAWSLSGGGQPQHF. In DNA, the CDR3 is TGTGCCTGGAGTCTCAGCGGTGGCGGTCAGCCCCAGCATTTT. This rearrangement joins TRBV30 to TRBJ1-5; D is unresolved. There are 14 residues in the CDR3. Germline V gene data show CDR1 as GTSNPN and CDR2 as SVGIG (reference sequence). V was shortened by 2 bases and J by 6 bases, with 14 bases between the two germline ends.

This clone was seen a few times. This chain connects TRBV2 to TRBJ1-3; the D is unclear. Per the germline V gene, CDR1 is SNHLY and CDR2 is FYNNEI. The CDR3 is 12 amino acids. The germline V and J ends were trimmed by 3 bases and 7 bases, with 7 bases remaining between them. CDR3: CASSDLLNTIYF. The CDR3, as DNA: TGTGCCAGCAGTGACTTGCTGAACACCATATATTTT.

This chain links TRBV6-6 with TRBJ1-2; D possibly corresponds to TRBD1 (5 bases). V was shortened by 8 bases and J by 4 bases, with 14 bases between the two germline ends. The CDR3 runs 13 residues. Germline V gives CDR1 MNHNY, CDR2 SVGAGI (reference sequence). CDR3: CASGRRQFYGYTF. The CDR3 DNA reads TGTGCCAGCGGACGTAGACAGTTCTATGGCTACACCTTC.

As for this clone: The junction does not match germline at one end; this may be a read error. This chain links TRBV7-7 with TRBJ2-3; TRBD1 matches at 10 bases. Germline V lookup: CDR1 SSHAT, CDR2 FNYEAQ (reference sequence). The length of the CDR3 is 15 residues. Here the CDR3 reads CASSSGTGGTDTQYF. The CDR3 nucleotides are TGTGCTAGCAGCTCCGGGACAGGGGGCACAGATACGCAGTATTTT.

In DNA, the CDR3 is TGTGCCAGCTCAAACAGGGCAGAAAACTATGGCTACACCTTC. Its translation: CASSNRAENYGYTF. This sequence joins TRBV2 and TRBJ1-2; D may be TRBD1 (6 bases). From germline, CDR1 is SNHLY and CDR2 FYNNEI. The CDR3 contains 14 residues. The ends were cut back, 8 bases at V and 2 bases at J, with 15 bases in the middle.